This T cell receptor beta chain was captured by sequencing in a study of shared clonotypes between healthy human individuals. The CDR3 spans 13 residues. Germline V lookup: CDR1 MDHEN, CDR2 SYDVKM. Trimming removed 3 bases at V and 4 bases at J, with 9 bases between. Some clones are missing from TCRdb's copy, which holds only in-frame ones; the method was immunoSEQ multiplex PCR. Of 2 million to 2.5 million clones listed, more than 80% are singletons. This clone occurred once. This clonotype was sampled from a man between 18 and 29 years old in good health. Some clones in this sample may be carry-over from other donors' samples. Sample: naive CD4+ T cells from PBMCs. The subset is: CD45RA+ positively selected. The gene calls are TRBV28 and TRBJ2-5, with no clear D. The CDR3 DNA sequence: TGTGCCAGCAGTTTCTCATTTAGAGAGACCCAGTACTTC. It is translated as CASSFSFRETQYF.